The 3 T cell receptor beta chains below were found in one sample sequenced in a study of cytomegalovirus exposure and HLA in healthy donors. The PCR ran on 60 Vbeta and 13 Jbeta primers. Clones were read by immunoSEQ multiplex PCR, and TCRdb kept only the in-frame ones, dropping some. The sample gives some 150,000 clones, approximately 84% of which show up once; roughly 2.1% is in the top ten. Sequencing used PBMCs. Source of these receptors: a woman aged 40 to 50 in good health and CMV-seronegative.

The CDR3 loop reads CATLGGDSREQYF. CDR3 DNA: TGTGCCACCCTGGGGGGAGACTCGCGGGAGCAGTACTTC. V is TRBV10-3 and J is TRBJ2-7; D perhaps matches TRBD2 (6 bases). Germline V gene sequence: CDR1 ENHRY, CDR2 SYGVKD. The CDR3 is 13 residues long. Trimming took 10 bases from V and 7 from J, leaving 20 bases between them.

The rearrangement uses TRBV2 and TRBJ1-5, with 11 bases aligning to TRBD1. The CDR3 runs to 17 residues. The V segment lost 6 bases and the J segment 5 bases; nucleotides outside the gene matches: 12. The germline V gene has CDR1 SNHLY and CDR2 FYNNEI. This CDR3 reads CASSTNPGTGGDQPQHF. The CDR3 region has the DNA TGTGCCAGCAGCACAAACCCAGGGACAGGGGGTGATCAGCCCCAGCATTTT. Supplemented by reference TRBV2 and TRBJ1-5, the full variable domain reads EPEVTQTPSHQVTQMGQEVILRCVPISNHLYFYWYRQILGQKVEFLVSFYNNEISEKSEIFDDQFSVERPDGSNFTLKIRSTKLEDSAMYFCASSTNPGTGGDQPQHFGDGTRLSIL.

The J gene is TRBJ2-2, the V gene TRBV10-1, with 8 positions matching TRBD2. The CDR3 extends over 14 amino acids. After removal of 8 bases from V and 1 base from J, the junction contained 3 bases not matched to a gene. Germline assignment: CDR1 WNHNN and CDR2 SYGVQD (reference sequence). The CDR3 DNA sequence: TGCGCCAGCCGGGAGGGCCTGAACACCGGGGAGCTGTTTTTT. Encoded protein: CASREGLNTGELFF.